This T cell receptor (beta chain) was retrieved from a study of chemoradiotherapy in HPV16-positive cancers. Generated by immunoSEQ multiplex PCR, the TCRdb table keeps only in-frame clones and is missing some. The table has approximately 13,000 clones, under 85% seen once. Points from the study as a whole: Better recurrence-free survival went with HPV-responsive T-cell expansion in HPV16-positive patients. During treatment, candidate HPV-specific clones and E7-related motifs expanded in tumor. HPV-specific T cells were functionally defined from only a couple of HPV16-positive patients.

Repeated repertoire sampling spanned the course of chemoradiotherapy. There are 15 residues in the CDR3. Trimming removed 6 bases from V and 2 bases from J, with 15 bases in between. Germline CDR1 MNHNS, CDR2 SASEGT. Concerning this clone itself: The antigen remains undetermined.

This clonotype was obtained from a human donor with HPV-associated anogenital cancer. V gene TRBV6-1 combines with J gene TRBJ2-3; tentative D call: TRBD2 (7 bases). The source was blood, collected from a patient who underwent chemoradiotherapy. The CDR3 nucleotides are TGTGCCAGCAGGAGGGGGACTACTAACACAGATACGCAGTATTTT. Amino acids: CASRRGTTNTDTQYF.